This paragraph reports one T cell receptor beta chain. A much larger clone is a single base away; this may be a read error. J was trimmed by 10 bases and V by 0 bases; bases with no gene match: 12. Germline V gene sequence: CDR1 DFQATT, CDR2 SNEGSKA (reference sequence). The CDR3 has 16 residues. Unique molecular identifiers were incorporated during preparation of the TCRbeta library. Each CDR3 protein gets one entry after TCRdb re-called the PCR reads with MiXCR. The table has about 610,000 distinct CDR3 sequences, roughly 10% seen once. This specimen belongs to a study of T-cell reconstitution after alpha-beta-depleted transplantation in children.

The specimen was PBMCs from the stem cell graft donor, collected from the stem cell graft. The rearrangement uses TRBV20-1 and TRBJ1-4; the match to TRBD1 covers 9 bases. This receptor was obtained from a human donor who donated a stem cell graft to a child with acute myeloid leukemia. The CDR3 loop reads CSARDSQGTGKGKLFF. In DNA form, the CDR3 reads TGCAGTGCTAGAGATTCACAGGGGACAGGGAAGGGAAAACTGTTTTTT.